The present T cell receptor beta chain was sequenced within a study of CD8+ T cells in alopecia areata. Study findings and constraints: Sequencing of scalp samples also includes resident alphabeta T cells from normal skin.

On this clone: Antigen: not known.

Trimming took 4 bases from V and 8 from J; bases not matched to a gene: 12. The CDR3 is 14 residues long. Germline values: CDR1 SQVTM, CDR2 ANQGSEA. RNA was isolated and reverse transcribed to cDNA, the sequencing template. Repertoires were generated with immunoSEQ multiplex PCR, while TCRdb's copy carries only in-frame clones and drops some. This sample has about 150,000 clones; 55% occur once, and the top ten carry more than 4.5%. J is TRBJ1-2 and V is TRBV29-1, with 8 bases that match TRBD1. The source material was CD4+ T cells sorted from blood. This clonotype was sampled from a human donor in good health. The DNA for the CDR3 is TGCAGCGTTGTAGTTCCCCGGGACAGGAGGGGCTACACCTTC. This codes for CSVVVPRDRRGYTF.